Listed below are T cell receptor beta chains from one sample, sequenced in a study of T cells in Graves' hyperthyroidism and ophthalmopathy. TCRdb re-derived calls from the multiplex PCR reads in MiXCR, one entry per CDR3 protein. This table has approximately 420,000 distinct CDR3 sequences, 15% appearing once. Sequencing was performed on blood. The receptors shown here come from a woman aged 25 to 39 with Graves' hyperthyroidism. The CDR3 runs from the conserved cysteine through the conserved F or W. A D gene is named only where the DNA matches it firmly. A row's size may be missing; if present it is once, few, many or a size class.

j_call,d_call,cdr3_length,v_call,clone_size,cdr3_aa,cdr3_nt
TRBJ2-7,NA,13,TRBV3-1,many,CASSQPGPFEQYF,TGTGCCAGCAGCCAGCCGGGACCTTTCGAGCAGTACTTC
TRBJ2-1,TRBD2,16,TRBV7-9,NA,CASSLAWTSGDNEQFF,TGTGCCAGCAGCTTAGCTTGGACTAGCGGGGACAATGAGCAGTTCTTC
TRBJ1-6,NA,15,TRBV30,NA,CAWNSKGLTNSPLHF,TGTGCCTGGAACAGTAAGGGACTGACAAATTCACCCCTCCACTTT
TRBJ1-1,TRBD1,14,TRBV6-1,many,CASSLGTENTEAFF,TGTGCCAGCAGCTTGGGGACAGAGAACACTGAAGCTTTCTTT
TRBJ2-3,TRBD2,15,TRBV5-1,NA,CASSSTSGREDTQYF,TGCGCCAGCAGCTCGACTAGCGGGAGAGAAGATACGCAGTATTTT
TRBJ2-1,TRBD2,16,TRBV3-1,many,CASSRTSGRPLNEQFF,TGTGCCAGCAGCCGGACTAGCGGGAGGCCCCTCAATGAGCAGTTCTTC
TRBJ2-3,NA,17,TRBV20-1,many,CSAGGDLAEGRTDTQYF,TGCAGTGCAGGGGGGGATCTAGCGGAAGGCCGCACAGATACGCAGTATTTT
TRBJ1-2,NA,15,TRBV28,few,CASSLALTGFYGYTF,TGTGCCAGCAGTTTAGCTTTGACGGGCTTCTATGGCTACACCTTC
TRBJ2-7,TRBD2,16,TRBV28,many,CASSLNSGTSSYEQYF,TGTGCCAGCAGTTTAAATTCGGGGACTAGTTCCTACGAGCAGTACTTC
TRBJ2-2,NA,14,TRBV20-1,few,CSARGTLSTGELFF,TGCAGTGCTAGGGGGACTCTAAGCACCGGGGAGCTGTTTTTT
TRBJ2-7,TRBD2,14,TRBV20-1,medium-sized,CSARLAQKPYEQYF,TGCAGTGCAAGACTAGCGCAAAAACCCTACGAGCAGTACTTC
TRBJ2-1,NA,12,TRBV27,many,CASSTGYNEQFF,TGTGCCAGCAGTACAGGGTACAATGAGCAGTTCTTC
TRBJ1-6,NA,15,TRBV9,NA,CASSAAGSGVSPLHF,TGTGCCAGCAGCGCCGCCGGCTCGGGGGTTTCACCCCTCCACTTT
TRBJ2-1,NA,18,TRBV7-9,few,CASSSPSVAVKSYNEQFF,TGTGCCAGCAGCTCCCCCTCTGTAGCGGTCAAGTCCTACAATGAGCAGTTCTTC
TRBJ2-5,NA,13,TRBV5-6,NA,CASSSSGTETQYF,TGTGCCAGCAGCTCATCCGGAACCGAGACCCAGTACTTC
TRBJ2-2,NA,13,TRBV12-3/TRBV12-4,many,CATMRSGTGELFF,TGTGCCACCATGAGGAGTGGCACCGGGGAGCTGTTTTTT
TRBJ2-4,TRBD2,16,TRBV6-6,NA,CASSYGGRAVPNIQYF,TGTGCCAGCAGTTACGGCGGGAGGGCTGTTCCAAACATTCAGTACTTC
TRBJ1-1,NA,14,TRBV2,many,CASIFQGPNTEAFF,TGTGCCAGCATATTCCAGGGGCCGAACACTGAAGCTTTCTTT
TRBJ2-2,NA,15,TRBV19,few,CASSSVSRVAGELFF,TGTGCCAGTAGTAGTGTGAGCAGGGTAGCCGGGGAGCTGTTTTTT
TRBJ1-1,NA,16,TRBV27,many,CASSLYAGEMNTEAFF,TGTGCCAGCAGTTTATATGCAGGTGAAATGAACACTGAAGCTTTCTTT
TRBJ2-7,NA,14,TRBV4-1,NA,CASSQGRGAYEQYF,TGCGCCAGCAGCCAAGGCCGGGGTGCCTACGAGCAGTACTTC
TRBJ1-2,NA,12,TRBV20-1,many,CSASRGDYGYTF,TGCAGTGCTAGTAGGGGGGACTATGGCTACACCTTC
TRBJ2-1,NA,15,TRBV29-1,many,CSVLDRYEAWNEQFF,TGCAGCGTCCTAGACAGGTATGAGGCCTGGAATGAGCAGTTCTTC
TRBJ2-6,NA,18,TRBV24-1,many,CATSDFGGTGSGANVLTF,TGTGCCACCAGTGATTTTGGCGGGACCGGGTCTGGGGCCAACGTCCTGACTTTC
TRBJ2-7,TRBD1,12,TRBV28,NA,CASRQGWDEQYF,TGTGCCAGCCGACAGGGTTGGGACGAGCAGTACTTC
TRBJ1-5,NA,15,TRBV6-1,few,CASSEISRGNQPQHF,TGTGCCAGCAGTGAAATCTCCCGAGGCAATCAGCCCCAGCATTTT
TRBJ2-1,NA,13,TRBV20-1,NA,CSASGTPNNEQFF,TGCAGTGCTTCCGGGACTCCGAACAATGAGCAGTTCTTC
TRBJ1-2,NA,11,TRBV20-1,NA,CSAEEKYGYTF,TGCAGTGCTGAGGAGAAATATGGCTACACCTTC
TRBJ2-3,NA,14,TRBV20-1,few,CSARKAGSTDTQYF,TGCAGTGCTAGAAAGGCGGGAAGCACAGATACGCAGTATTTT